This TCR beta chain derives from a study of control samples from healthy donors and cancer patients. The method was immunoSEQ multiplex PCR; TCRdb's version includes in-frame clones alone and lacks a portion of them. The sample lists fewer than 300,000 clones, about 80% occurring once. J was trimmed by 8 bases and V by 4 bases; bases with no gene match: 8. The CDR3 is 14 amino acids. The V gene's germline CDR1 is SGHDT and CDR2 YYEEEE. The sequence was collected from a woman aged 55-70 years with lung cancer. The V and J genes are TRBV5-6 and TRBJ1-4; the match to TRBD1 covers 7 bases. Specimen: PBMCs. CDR3 sequence reads: CASSITGVAEKLFF. The CDR3 nucleotides are TGTGCCAGCAGCATCACAGGGGTCGCCGAAAAACTGTTTTTT.